This TCR beta chain was profiled in a study of molecular identifiers for immune sequencing clone quantification. Overall study findings and caveats: Spiked TCR RNA from one Jurkat cell reportedly showed up when mixed among over 900,000 naive cells. Clonotypes surpassing 20 RNA copies contained over 99% of effector molecules, versus under 1% in naive cells.

TCR libraries were built in bulk with a published protocol and specific TCR primers. MiXCR was run by TCRdb on the PCR reads, yielding one entry per CDR3 protein. The profile covers some 70,000 distinct CDR3 sequences, with about a sixth appearing a single time and 1.5% taken by the ten largest. This clonotype appeared many times. Its antigen is unknown. Source material for naive CD8 libraries was about 17,000 to 1,100,000 sorted cells, with 10%, 30% or 50% RNA. The CDR3 contains 16 residues. The germline V gene has CDR1 LGHDT and CDR2 YNNKEL (reference sequence). V gave up 4 bases and J gave up 3 bases; unmatched junction bases: 8.

Material: naive CD8+ T cells from blood, with Jurkat cell RNA spiked in. Subset: FACS-sorted CD8+CD4-CCR7+CD45RA+ naive T cells. This clonotype was sampled from a human donor in good health. Some libraries in this study had Jurkat cell RNA spiked in. The chain combines TRBV3-1 with TRBJ2-7; the match to TRBD2 covers 11 bases. This CDR3 reads CASSPVGTSGGYEQYF. The CDR3 DNA reads TGTGCCAGCAGCCCGGTAGGGACTAGCGGCGGCTACGAGCAGTACTTC.